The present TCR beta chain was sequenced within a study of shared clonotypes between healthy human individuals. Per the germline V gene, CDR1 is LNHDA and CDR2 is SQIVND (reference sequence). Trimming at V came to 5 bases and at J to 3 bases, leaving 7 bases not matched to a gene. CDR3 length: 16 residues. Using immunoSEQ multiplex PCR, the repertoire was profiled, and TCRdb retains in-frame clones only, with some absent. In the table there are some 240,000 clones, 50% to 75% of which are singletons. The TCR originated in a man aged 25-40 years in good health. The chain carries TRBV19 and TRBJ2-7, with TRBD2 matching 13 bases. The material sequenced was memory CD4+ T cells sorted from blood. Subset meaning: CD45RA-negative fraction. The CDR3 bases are TGTGCCAGTAGTCGACTAGCGGGAGGCCGAGACTACGAGCAGTACTTC. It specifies CASSRLAGGRDYEQYF.